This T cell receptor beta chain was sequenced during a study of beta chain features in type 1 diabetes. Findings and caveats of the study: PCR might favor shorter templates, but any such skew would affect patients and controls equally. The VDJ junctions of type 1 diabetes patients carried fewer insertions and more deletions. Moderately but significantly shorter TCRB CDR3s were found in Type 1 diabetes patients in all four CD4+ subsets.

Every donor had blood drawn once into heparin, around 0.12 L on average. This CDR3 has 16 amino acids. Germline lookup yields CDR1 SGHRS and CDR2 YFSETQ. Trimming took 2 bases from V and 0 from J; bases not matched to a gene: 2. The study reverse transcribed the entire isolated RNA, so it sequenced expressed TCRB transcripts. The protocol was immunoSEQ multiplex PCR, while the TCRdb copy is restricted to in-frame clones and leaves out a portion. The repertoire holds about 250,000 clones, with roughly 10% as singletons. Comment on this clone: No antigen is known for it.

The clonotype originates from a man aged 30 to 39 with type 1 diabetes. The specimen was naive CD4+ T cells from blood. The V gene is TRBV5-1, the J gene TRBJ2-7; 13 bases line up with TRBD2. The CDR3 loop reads CASSFGLAGDSYEQYF. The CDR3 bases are TGCGCCAGCAGCTTCGGACTAGCGGGGGACTCCTACGAGCAGTACTTC.